These T cell receptor beta chains were read from a single sample in a study of shared clonotypes between healthy human individuals. Sequenced by immunoSEQ multiplex PCR; TCRdb stores in-frame clones only, minus some. Of roughly 490,000 clones listed, approximately 80% are singletons. Sequenced input: PBMCs. The receptor source for this set is a woman aged 40 to 50 in good health. Some clones in this sample may be carry-over from other donors' samples. The CDR3 runs from the conserved cysteine through the conserved F or W. The order of the fields is clone size, CDR3 length, V gene, D gene, J gene, CDR3 protein, CDR3 DNA. D genes are given only for firm matches. The size field is filled for only some rows; it gives once, few, many or a size class.

>NA|14|TRBV28|NA|TRBJ1-5
CASSPPGAQVPQHF
TGTGCCAGCAGTCCACCGGGGGCCCAAGTGCCCCAGCATTTT
>NA|15|TRBV5-1|NA|TRBJ2-2
CASSFQGRDTGELFF
TGCGCCAGCAGCTTCCAGGGGCGAGACACCGGGGAGCTGTTTTTT
>NA|15|TRBV19|NA|TRBJ2-2
CASSIPALHTGELFF
TGTGCCAGTAGTATTCCGGCTTTGCACACCGGGGAGCTGTTTTTT
>NA|17|TRBV30|TRBD2|TRBJ2-1
CAWRRLAGGSSYNEQFF
TGTGCCTGGAGACGGCTAGCGGGAGGAAGCTCCTACAATGAGCAGTTCTTC
>NA|13|TRBV5-1|TRBD1|TRBJ2-1
CASSFTGVDEQFF
TGCGCCAGCAGCTTTACAGGGGTAGATGAGCAGTTCTTC
>NA|14|TRBV28|TRBD1|TRBJ2-3
CASSSTGRFDTQYF
TGTGCCAGCAGCTCGACAGGGCGGTTCGATACGCAGTATTTT
>NA|13|TRBV11-3|TRBD1|TRBJ2-1
CASSLGQDNEQFF
TGTGCCAGCAGCCTCGGACAGGACAATGAGCAGTTCTTC
>NA|15|TRBV27|NA|TRBJ2-2
CASSKRRENTGELFF
TGTGCCAGTTCCAAAAGGCGGGAGAACACCGGGGAGCTGTTTTTT
>NA|16|TRBV28|TRBD1|TRBJ2-5
CASSLSSQGAGETQYF
TGTGCCAGCAGTTTATCGTCGCAGGGGGCAGGAGAGACCCAGTACTTC
>NA|12|TRBV30|TRBD1|TRBJ2-7
CAWGPGGDEQYF
TGTGCCTGGGGCCCAGGGGGCGACGAGCAGTACTTC
>NA|16|TRBV23-1|NA|TRBJ2-4
CASSQSYCPQKNIQYF
TGCGCCAGCAGTCAATCGTACTGCCCGCAAAAAAACATTCAGTACTTC
>NA|17|TRBV11-2|TRBD1|TRBJ2-7
CASSLDQEGQGTYEQYF
TGTGCCAGCAGCTTAGATCAAGAGGGACAGGGCACCTACGAGCAGTACTTC
>NA|13|TRBV19|TRBD2|TRBJ2-5
CASMAGGQETQYF
TGTGCCAGTATGGCGGGAGGGCAAGAGACCCAGTACTTC
>NA|13|TRBV15|NA|TRBJ2-5
CATSRDLGETQYF
TGTGCCACCAGCAGAGATCTGGGAGAGACCCAGTACTTC
>NA|15|TRBV5-6|NA|TRBJ2-7
CASSWRTGLSYEQYF
TGTGCCAGCAGCTGGAGGACTGGCCTCTCCTACGAGCAGTACTTC
>NA|16|TRBV15|NA|TRBJ1-3
CATSRDPGASGNTIYF
TGTGCCACCAGCAGAGATCCCGGTGCCTCTGGAAACACCATATATTTT
>NA|16|TRBV10-3|NA|TRBJ2-5
CAISESVGGGAETQYF
TGTGCCATCAGTGAGTCGGTGGGAGGGGGCGCAGAGACCCAGTACTTC
>NA|12|TRBV28|NA|TRBJ1-2
CASSLRGVGYTF
TGTGCCAGCAGTTTAAGAGGGGTCGGCTACACCTTC
>few|15|TRBV30|NA|TRBJ1-5
CAWSSNRDSNQPQHF
TGTGCCTGGAGTTCAAACAGGGATAGCAATCAGCCCCAGCATTTT
>few|13|TRBV7-9|NA|TRBJ1-1
CASAMNSNTEAFF
TGTGCCAGCGCAATGAACAGTAACACTGAAGCTTTCTTT
>NA|16|TRBV5-1|NA|TRBJ1-3
CASSFSDLSSGNTVYF
TGCGCCAGCAGCTTCTCGGACTTAAGCTCTGGAAACACCGTATATTTT
>few|16|TRBV5-1|TRBD2|TRBJ2-5
CASSLAVLAGQETQYF
TGCGCCAGCAGCTTGGCCGTCCTAGCGGGTCAAGAGACCCAGTACTTC
>NA|16|TRBV5-4|TRBD1|TRBJ2-5
CASSARTGTGEETQYF
TGTGCCAGCTCCGCCCGAACCGGGACAGGGGAGGAGACCCAGTACTTC
>few|16|TRBV19|NA|TRBJ1-5
CASSIDGRNSNQPQHF
TGTGCCAGTAGTATTGACGGCAGAAATAGCAATCAGCCCCAGCATTTT
>few|14|TRBV28|NA|TRBJ2-7
CASSPRLGTYEQYF
TGTGCCAGCAGTCCGCGACTAGGAACCTACGAGCAGTACTTC
>NA|15|TRBV5-1|TRBD2|TRBJ2-1
CASTSPGLVGNEQFF
TGCGCCAGCACCTCTCCCGGACTAGTTGGTAATGAGCAGTTCTTC
>NA|14|TRBV5-6|NA|TRBJ2-3
CASSWDIPTDTQYF
TGTGCCAGCAGCTGGGACATTCCCACAGATACGCAGTATTTT
>NA|13|TRBV6-5|NA|TRBJ2-5
CASSWDRGETQYF
TGTGCCAGCAGTTGGGATAGGGGGGAGACCCAGTACTTC
>few|17|TRBV5-4|NA|TRBJ2-3
CASSLEFWGVATDTQYF
TGTGCCAGCAGCTTGGAGTTTTGGGGGGTAGCGACAGATACGCAGTATTTT
>few|14|TRBV7-9|NA|TRBJ2-7
CASSPRGADYEQYF
TGTGCCAGCAGCCCTAGAGGGGCTGACTACGAGCAGTACTTC
>NA|14|TRBV10-3|NA|TRBJ2-2
CAISGVADTGELFF
TGTGCCATCAGTGGGGTAGCTGACACCGGGGAGCTGTTTTTT
>NA|15|TRBV2|NA|TRBJ1-4
CASSDSGAVNEKLFF
TGTGCCAGCAGTGATTCGGGGGCCGTTAATGAAAAACTGTTTTTT
>few|12|TRBV2|NA|TRBJ2-7
CASGWERYEQYF
TGTGCCAGCGGGTGGGAGCGCTACGAGCAGTACTTC
>few|11|TRBV20-1|NA|TRBJ1-2
CSATGYYGYTF
TGCAGTGCTACGGGGTACTATGGCTACACCTTC
>once|14|TRBV30|NA|TRBJ1-3
CAWGSGGSGNTIYF
TGTGCCTGGGGGAGCGGGGGCTCTGGAAACACCATATATTTT
>NA|14|TRBV6-1|NA|TRBJ1-5
CASSEDPSGRPQHF
TGTGCCAGCAGTGAAGATCCTTCGGGACGGCCCCAGCATTTT
>NA|14|TRBV15|NA|TRBJ1-2
CATSRQGMEGGYTF
TGTGCCACCAGCAGACAGGGGATGGAGGGGGGCTACACCTTC
>few|17|TRBV7-2|TRBD2|TRBJ2-1
CASSLYKSGDTYNEQFF
TGTGCCAGCAGCTTATACAAAAGCGGGGATACCTACAATGAGCAGTTCTTC
>NA|15|TRBV6-1|NA|TRBJ1-1
CASSPLGGAHTEAFF
TGTGCCAGCAGTCCCTTGGGGGGGGCCCACACTGAAGCTTTCTTT
>once|12|TRBV10-1|NA|TRBJ2-7
CASSHQGGEQYF
TGCGCCAGCAGTCATCAGGGGGGCGAGCAGTACTTC
>few|14|TRBV15|NA|TRBJ2-5
CATSPLGGQETQYF
TGTGCCACCAGCCCTCTTGGGGGGCAAGAGACCCAGTACTTC
>NA|14|TRBV5-1|TRBD1|TRBJ2-5
CASSLGQGQETQYF
TGCGCCAGCAGCTTGGGACAGGGGCAAGAGACCCAGTACTTC
>once|16|TRBV9|TRBD2|TRBJ2-1
CASSVDSSGAAGEQFF
TGTGCCAGCAGCGTAGATTCTAGCGGGGCCGCCGGGGAGCAGTTCTTC
>few|16|TRBV29-1|TRBD2|TRBJ2-3
CSGGDSGRTGTDTQYF
TGCAGCGGGGGGGATAGCGGGAGAACGGGCACAGATACGCAGTATTTT
>NA|16|TRBV7-3|TRBD2|TRBJ2-1
CASSPYLAGVNNEQFF
TGTGCCAGCAGCCCTTATCTAGCGGGAGTTAATAATGAGCAGTTCTTC
>NA|14|TRBV27|NA|TRBJ2-7
CASSPNRESYEQYF
TGTGCCAGCAGCCCTAACAGGGAATCCTACGAGCAGTACTTC
>NA|15|TRBV6-1|NA|TRBJ2-1
CASSEINLAVNEQFF
TGTGCCAGCAGTGAAATAAATCTCGCGGTAAATGAGCAGTTCTTC
>NA|14|TRBV12-2|NA|TRBJ2-7
CASRTSGSLNEQYF
TGTGCAAGTCGCACTAGCGGGAGTTTGAACGAGCAGTACTTC
>NA|14|TRBV29-1|NA|TRBJ1-1
CSVAPEGLNTEAFF
TGCAGCGTTGCCCCGGAGGGGCTGAACACTGAAGCTTTCTTT
>NA|14|TRBV5-1|NA|TRBJ1-3
CASSPDGAGNTIYF
TGCGCCAGCAGCCCGGACGGAGCTGGAAACACCATATATTTT
>few|11|TRBV7-9|NA|TRBJ2-7
CASRATYEQYF
TGTGCCAGCCGAGCTACCTACGAGCAGTACTTC
>few|14|TRBV6-1|NA|TRBJ1-5
CASSASNSNQPQHF
TGTGCCAGCAGTGCCAGTAATAGCAATCAGCCCCAGCATTTT
>NA|16|TRBV11-2|TRBD2|TRBJ2-3
CASSYRLAGAPDTQYF
TGTGCCAGCAGCTACAGACTAGCGGGAGCCCCAGATACGCAGTATTTT
>NA|19|TRBV7-2|NA|TRBJ2-7
CASSPRVITSPFGSYEQYF
TGTGCCAGCAGCCCGAGAGTGATAACTAGCCCATTCGGATCCTACGAGCAGTACTTC
>few|12|TRBV15|NA|TRBJ1-4
CATGGRNEKLFF
TGTGCCACCGGGGGGCGAAATGAAAAACTGTTTTTT